A selection of T cell receptor beta chains follows, all from one sample in a study of response to subunit inactivated influenza vaccine. TCRdb reprocessed the RT-PCR reads with MiXCR, giving one entry per CDR3 protein. This repertoire shows 500,000 to 600,000 distinct CDR3 sequences, 14% found once; its top ten account for 11%. The sample consisted of PBMCs from blood, taken 11 to 12 days after vaccination. The receptors shown here come from a man aged 45-65 years who received an inactivated influenza vaccine. The CDR3 runs from the conserved cysteine through the conserved F or W. A D gene is named only where the DNA matches it firmly. Clone size, where shown, is once, few, many, or a class for clones that have expanded.

>TRBJ2-7|NA|NA|TRBV29-1
TGCAGCGTTGTCGGCCTGAGCTCCTACGAGCAGTACTTC
CSVVGLSSYEQYF
>TRBJ2-2|TRBD2|few|TRBV11-2
TGTGCCAGCACACGGCCGGGACTAGCGAACCCCGGGGAGCTGTTTTTT
CASTRPGLANPGELFF
>TRBJ2-7|NA|few|TRBV20-1
TGCAGTGCCGGAATCGGCTACGAGCAGTACTTC
CSAGIGYEQYF
>TRBJ2-7|NA|few|TRBV7-2
TGTGCCAGCAGCCCCTTCTGGACGGAGATGGCGTTC
CASSPFWTEMAF
>TRBJ1-1|TRBD1|NA|TRBV5-1
TGCGCCAGCAGCTTGGTGGAAACAGGGGGCCTGGTTGGGACTGAAGCTTTCTTT
CASSLVETGGLVGTEAFF
>TRBJ2-4|TRBD1|NA|TRBV2
TGTGCCAGCAGTAGGACAGGGGGGCTCTTTGGAAACATTCAGTACTTC
CASSRTGGLFGNIQYF
>TRBJ2-3|TRBD2|NA|TRBV4-1
TGCGCCAGCAGCCAAGATTCGGGCGGGAGGGCCGTCGATACGCAGTATTTT
CASSQDSGGRAVDTQYF
>TRBJ2-7|NA|few|TRBV6-2/TRBV6-3
TGTGCCAGCAGTTACTCTCCAACGGGAACACAAGGAAAGCAGTACTTC
CASSYSPTGTQGKQYF
>TRBJ2-5|TRBD2|NA|TRBV5-1
TGCGCCAGCAGCTGGGGGAGGCTAGCGGGGGCCCCACAAGAGACCCAGTACTTC
CASSWGRLAGAPQETQYF
>TRBJ2-2|TRBD1|few|TRBV20-1
TGCAGTGCTAGAGATTCGGGACAGGGGACAACCGGGGAGCTGTTTTTT
CSARDSGQGTTGELFF
>TRBJ1-5|NA|few|TRBV18
TGTGCCAGCTCACGGGTCGGGGGCTATCAGCCCCAGCATTTT
CASSRVGGYQPQHF
>TRBJ2-7|TRBD1|NA|TRBV7-2
TGTGCCAGCAGCCTGTACCGGGACAGGGTGCCCTACGAGCAGTACTTC
CASSLYRDRVPYEQYF
>TRBJ1-2|TRBD1|NA|TRBV5-1
TGCGCCAGCACCGAGACAGGGGGATATGGCTACACCTTC
CASTETGGYGYTF
>TRBJ2-5|NA|NA|TRBV7-9
TGTGCCAGCAGCTTAGAGTTGCAGAAACAAGAGACCCAGTACTTC
CASSLELQKQETQYF
>TRBJ2-7|NA|NA|TRBV19
TGTGCCAGTACAGGAACCCCGGATGGAGTGAACCGCCACGAGCAGTACTTC
CASTGTPDGVNRHEQYF
>TRBJ2-1|TRBD2|few|TRBV7-2
TGTGCCAGCAGCTTAGATGGACTAGCGGTAAATGAGCAGTTCTTC
CASSLDGLAVNEQFF
>TRBJ1-1|NA|NA|TRBV20-1
TGCAGTGCTAGAGATCTCGCAGGGCGAAGGGCCACTGAAGCTTTCTTT
CSARDLAGRRATEAFF
>TRBJ2-4|NA|many|TRBV4-1
TGCGCCAGCAGCCACAGTGGGGCCAAAAACATTCAGTACTTC
CASSHSGAKNIQYF
>TRBJ2-3|TRBD2|few|TRBV4-3
TGCGCCAGCAGCCAAGGACTAGCGGCCCTCACAGATACGCAGTATTTT
CASSQGLAALTDTQYF
>TRBJ2-5|TRBD2|few|TRBV19
TGTGCCAGTAGTAGGGGGGGGACTAGGGCCCAAGAGACCCAGTACTTC
CASSRGGTRAQETQYF
>TRBJ2-7|TRBD1|few|TRBV5-1
TGCGCCAGCAGCTTAGAAGGGGGCCAGGACGAGCAGTACTTC
CASSLEGGQDEQYF
>TRBJ2-7|TRBD1|many|TRBV28
TGTGCCAGCAGTAGGGACAGATGCACCCAGAGGAGCTCCTACGAGCAGTACTTC
CASSRDRCTQRSSYEQYF
>TRBJ2-2|TRBD1|NA|TRBV19
TGTGCCAGTAGCGATACAGGGGGCGGATTTGGGGAGCTGTTTTTT
CASSDTGGGFGELFF
>TRBJ2-3|NA|NA|TRBV7-8
TGTGCCAGCAGCTCCTTCGGGACTCAGTCCTATTACACAGATACGCAGTATTTT
CASSSFGTQSYYTDTQYF
>TRBJ1-5|NA|NA|TRBV21-1
TGTGCCAGCAGCAGAAGCCCGAAATCGGACGGACAGGTGCCGACTATTAGCAATCAGCCCCAGCATTTT
CASSRSPKSDGQVPTISNQPQHF
>TRBJ2-1|NA|NA|TRBV18
TGTGCCAGCTCACCAGGGTCAGACAATGAGCAGTTCTTC
CASSPGSDNEQFF
>TRBJ2-2|TRBD1|NA|TRBV7-2
TGTGCCAGCAGACCCCCGGGACAGGGGGCGCACACCGGGGAGCTGTTTTTT
CASRPPGQGAHTGELFF
>TRBJ2-3|NA|NA|TRBV28
TGTGCCAGCAGTTTTCCCCCCTTTAAATCGACAGATACGCAGTATTTT
CASSFPPFKSTDTQYF
>TRBJ1-5|TRBD1|NA|TRBV10-3
TGTGCCAGTGGACAGGCCCCGGATCAGCCCCAGCATTTT
CASGQAPDQPQHF
>TRBJ1-3|NA|NA|TRBV12-3/TRBV12-4
TGTGCCAGCAGTCCTGTTTCATCGGGAAACACCATATATTTT
CASSPVSSGNTIYF
>TRBJ2-1|NA|NA|TRBV20-1
TGCAGTGCTAGCCGACCAGACAATGAGCAGTTCTTC
CSASRPDNEQFF
>TRBJ2-1|TRBD2|few|TRBV11-2
TGTGCCAGCAGCTTCGGAGGTTTAGGACTAGCGGGAGTCAATGAGCAGTTCTTC
CASSFGGLGLAGVNEQFF
>TRBJ2-3|NA|NA|TRBV15
TGTGCCACCAGCAGAGATTCCCCGGCAGATACGCAGTATTTT
CATSRDSPADTQYF
>TRBJ2-7|NA|NA|TRBV5-5
TGTGCCAGCAGCCAAAGGGCCCATTCCTACGAGCAGTACTTC
CASSQRAHSYEQYF